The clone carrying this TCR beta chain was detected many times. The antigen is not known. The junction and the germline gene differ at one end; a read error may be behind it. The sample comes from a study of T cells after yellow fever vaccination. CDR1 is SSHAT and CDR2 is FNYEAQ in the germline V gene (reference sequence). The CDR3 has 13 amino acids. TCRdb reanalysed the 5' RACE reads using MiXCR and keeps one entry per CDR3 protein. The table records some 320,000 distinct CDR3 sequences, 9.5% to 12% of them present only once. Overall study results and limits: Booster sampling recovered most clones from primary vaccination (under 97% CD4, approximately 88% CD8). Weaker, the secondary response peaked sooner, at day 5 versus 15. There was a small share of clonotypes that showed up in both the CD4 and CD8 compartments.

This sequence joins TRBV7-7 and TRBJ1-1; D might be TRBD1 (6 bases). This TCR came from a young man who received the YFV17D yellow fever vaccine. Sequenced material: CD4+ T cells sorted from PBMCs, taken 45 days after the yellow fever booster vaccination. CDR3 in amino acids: CASSRDMNTEAFF. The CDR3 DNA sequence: TGTGCTAGCAGCCGGGACATGAACACTGAAGCTTTCTTT. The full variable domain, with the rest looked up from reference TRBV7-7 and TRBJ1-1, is GAGVSQSPRYKVTKRGQDVTLRCDPISSHATLYWYQQALGQGPEFLTYFNYEAQPDKSGLPSDRFSAERPEGSISTLTIQRTEQRDSAMYRCASSRDMNTEAFFGQGTRLTVV.